A single TCR beta chain is shown here with its context. Its target is unknown. This entry comes from a study of cytomegalovirus exposure and HLA in healthy donors. Overall study results and limits: Fewer N-insertions (relative to the roughly 720-donor mean) were reportedly seen in an Asian-associated ancestry cluster in a later analysis. Later analysis identified a missense DCLRE1C variant that was linked to TCR beta V- and J-gene trimming. In terms of immune exposure information, only CMV serostatus was available. Around 160 TCR beta chains were listed as cytomegalovirus-associated.

This CDR3 comprises 16 residues. Germline V lookup: CDR1 SGHVS, CDR2 FQNEAQ. The PCR ran on 60 Vbeta and 13 Jbeta primers. The data were produced by immunoSEQ multiplex PCR, yet TCRdb's version contains in-frame clones alone and is incomplete. The sample yields more than 150,000 clones, less than 85% seen once. This sequence originates from a woman in her fifties or sixties in good health and CMV-seropositive. The chain has TRBV7-8 and TRBJ2-5, with 8 nucleotides matching TRBD1. The DNA end lines up better with TRBJ2-7; the J call may be wrong. The specimen was PBMCs. CDR3 residues: CASSLVGRGLSYEQYF. CDR3 nucleotides: TGTGCCAGCAGCTTGGTCGGCAGGGGGCTTTCCTACGAGCAGTACTTC.